This T cell receptor (beta chain) appears in the sequencing data of a study of T cell changes during pregnancy in multiple sclerosis. The germline gives CDR1 SGHTA, CDR2 FQGNSA. The CDR3 is made up of 16 amino acids. After removal of 6 bases from V and 4 bases from J, the junction contained 8 bases not matched to a gene. The data were produced by immunoSEQ multiplex PCR, yet TCRdb's version contains in-frame clones alone and is incomplete. The sample records 35,000 or so clones, just over 90% being singletons. The starting material was peripheral blood, obtained in the second trimester of pregnancy. V gene TRBV7-2 combines with J gene TRBJ2-3, with 12 bases lining up with TRBD1. The source is a female donor in good health, enrolled as a control in a pregnancy study. The CDR3 sequence: CASRLPGTGGADTQYF. As DNA, the CDR3 is TGTGCCAGCAGGTTACCGGGGACAGGGGGCGCAGATACGCAGTATTTT.